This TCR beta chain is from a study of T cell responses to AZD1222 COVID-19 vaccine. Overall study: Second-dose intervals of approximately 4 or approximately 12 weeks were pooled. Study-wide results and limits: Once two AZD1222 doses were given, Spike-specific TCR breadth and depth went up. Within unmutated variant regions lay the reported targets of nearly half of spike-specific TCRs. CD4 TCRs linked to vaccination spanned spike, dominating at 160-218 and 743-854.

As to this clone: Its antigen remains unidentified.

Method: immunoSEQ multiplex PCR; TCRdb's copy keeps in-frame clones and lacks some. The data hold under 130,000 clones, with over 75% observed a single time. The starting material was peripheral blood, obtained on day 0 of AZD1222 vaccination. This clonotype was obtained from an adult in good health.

The CDR3 loop reads CASSSRGSRTANTEAFF. The CDR3 DNA sequence: TGTGCCAGCAGCTCCCGTGGGAGTAGGACGGCGAACACTGAAGCTTTCTTT. This chain links TRBV13 with TRBJ1-1; D gene unclear. Between the trimmed V and J ends, which lost 4 bases and 1 base, there was a span of 19 bases. CDR3 length: 17 amino acids. Germline loops: CDR1 PRHDT, CDR2 FYEKMQ (reference sequence).